This TCR beta chain was captured in a study of T cells in Graves' hyperthyroidism and ophthalmopathy (dated by TCRdb to the late 2010s). At the level of the whole study: TCR V-J signatures able to tell the groups apart were searched for in a discovery cohort of approximately 95 patients, of whom fewer than 45 had Graves' ophthalmopathy and more than 55 had stable Graves' hyperthyroidism. Prospective prediction of ophthalmopathy was tested in an independent validation cohort of 18 to 20 hyperthyroidism patients and around 16 patients who later progressed to ophthalmopathy. The roughly 100 discovery patients were randomly divided into training and test sets at a 7:3 ratio. In about 6 Graves' hyperthyroidism patients, the study also compared T-cell repertoires from thyroid tissue with T-cell repertoires from blood. Following sampling, methimazole starting at 30 mg daily was given to hyperthyroidism patients, and high-dose intravenous methylprednisolone was given to ophthalmopathy patients. According to the paper, TCR Vbeta CDR3 sequencing was carried out on approximately 140 peripheral blood samples, which came from fewer than 50 ophthalmopathy, 75 to 80 hyperthyroidism and around 17 progressor patients.

Patients with uncontrolled infections, other autoimmune diseases, pregnancy or lactation were excluded. Diagnoses were established on the basis of clinical symptoms, serum thyroxine and TRAb, thyroid ultrasound, and orbital computed tomography. Trizol reagent was used to extract total RNA, and RNA quality was then checked on an Agilent 2100 Bioanalyzer. The TCR beta CDR3 regions were amplified from RNA transcripts. For the first round of RT-PCR on the TCR CDR3, the HTBI primer set was used together with the Qiagen OneStep RT-PCR kit. Libraries were constructed in a second round of multiplex PCR, after which size selection and purification were carried out. The libraries were sequenced on an Illumina HiSeq2000 using paired-end 100 bp reads. Turning to the authors' computational methods: SOAPnuke was used to process the raw data, removing reads that contained adapters or uncalled bases, had a mean Phred below 15, or lacked an exact match to the constant primer or identifier. High-quality paired reads were merged using COPE v1.2.5, and each unique nucleotide sequence was defined as a clonotype. MiTCR v1.1 was used to align the clonotypes against IMGT TRBV, TRBD and TRBJ reference segments. Only V-J combinations with frequency above 0.0001, covering 98% to 99.2% of repertoires, were analysed. A TCS score was defined as the ratio of F50 (clonal expansion) to E x V (chaos), with BLOSUM62-based TCRdist applied between CDR3 peptides within each V-J. Welch's t-statistics and random forest reduced fewer than 600 V-J features to 10 to 15, which were used in a naive Bayes classifier (R e1071). The Morisita-Horn index was used to measure how similar the thyroid and blood repertoires were. The public sequencing data were trimmed at Q25 with fastp and processed into clonotypes with MiXCR by TCRdb, which kept only in-frame beta chains. Duplicate CDR3 protein sequences are folded into a single record with the most common DNA and genes. The V and J calls were determined by TCRdb, not by the authors. The sample table contains hundreds of thousands of distinct CDR3 sequences; only one count was recorded for 45% of them. The top ten hold under 8.5% of the sample.

The CDR3 sequence holds 13 residues, the cysteine and phenylalanine included. The entry retains the CDR3 DNA only, 39 bases that are in frame from base 1. Deletion took 7 bases off V and 9 bases off J, with a span of 13 bases between the germline ends. Worth noting for this clonotype: Its antigen specificity is not known. Base qualities are not at hand, and no much larger clone is one base apart.

The research as a whole found: No statistical method was used to fix the sample size in advance, and group allocation was not hidden from the investigators. In validation, the model predicted progression to ophthalmopathy a median of approximately 6.3 months before onset, with approximately 70% sensitivity and nearly 75% specificity. A model built on a 13 V-J signature distinguished ophthalmopathy from stable hyperthyroidism, reaching roughly 88% sensitivity and approximately 81% specificity in cross-validation and 80%/75% in testing. Blood samples also contained most of the expanded thyroid clonotypes (frequency above 0.001), which suggests that blood repertoires may reflect thyroid immune responses.

The sequence was collected from an adult man with Graves' disease, either hyperthyroidism or ophthalmopathy (not recorded which). This chain is built from TRBV12-3 or TRBV12-4 and TRBJ1-6; a tentative D call is TRBD1 (5 bases match). Input material: peripheral blood or thyroid tissue (not recorded which). The bases read TGTGCCAGCAAGGAAGGGGAGGGTTCACCCCTCCACTTT. Its coded protein is CASKEGEGSPLHF.